This record covers a single TCR beta chain. The CDR3 is made up of 14 amino acids. Germline V gives CDR1 MDHEN, CDR2 SYDVKM. Between the trimmed V and J ends, which lost 2 bases and 3 bases, there was a span of 10 bases. Sorted-subset replicate PCRs used roughly 210 ng of genomic DNA. This amount corresponded to some 32,000 T cell genomes. The protocol was immunoSEQ multiplex PCR, while the TCRdb copy is restricted to in-frame clones and leaves out a portion. Among more than 2,000,000 clones listed, about 92% were seen once. The data belong to a study of shared clonotypes between healthy human individuals.

The genes are TRBV28 and TRBJ1-2; TRBD1 is a possible D gene (5 bases). What was sequenced was naive CD4+ T cells sorted from blood. As for subset: CD45RA+ positively selected. The sequence derives from a man aged 18 to 30 in good health. The CDR3: CASSLGGRDYGYTF. The DNA for the CDR3 is TGTGCCAGCAGTTTAGGAGGCAGGGACTATGGCTACACCTTC.